This T cell receptor beta chain was obtained from a study of blood T cell repertoires in COVID-19. Across the study: Material from acute and convalescent COVID-19 was sourced from the United States, Italy and Spain. T cells, B-cell-depleted T cells, or PBMCs provided the cDNA or gDNA that served as material.

In the original processing: Reference gene primer amplification yielded estimated nucleated cell counts. Sequencing was performed with immunoSEQ multiplex PCR; in TCRdb, only in-frame clones are kept and a portion is missing. From that table come the V and J calls and clone size; the DNA was used to work out D and trimming. The sample lists about 230,000 clones, roughly 85% occurring once. Germline V gene data show CDR1 as SNHLY and CDR2 as FYNNEI. V lost 5 bases, J lost 4 bases, and 8 bases lay in between. The CDR3 is 12 residues long. The TCR originated in a man between 35 and 55 years old with acute or convalescent COVID-19. Sample: peripheral blood. This chain joins TRBV2 and TRBJ1-2, with D tentatively TRBD1 (5 bases). CDR3 in DNA: TGTGCCAGCAGTTTTCAGGGCTATGGCTACACCTTC. Its protein product is CASSFQGYGYTF.